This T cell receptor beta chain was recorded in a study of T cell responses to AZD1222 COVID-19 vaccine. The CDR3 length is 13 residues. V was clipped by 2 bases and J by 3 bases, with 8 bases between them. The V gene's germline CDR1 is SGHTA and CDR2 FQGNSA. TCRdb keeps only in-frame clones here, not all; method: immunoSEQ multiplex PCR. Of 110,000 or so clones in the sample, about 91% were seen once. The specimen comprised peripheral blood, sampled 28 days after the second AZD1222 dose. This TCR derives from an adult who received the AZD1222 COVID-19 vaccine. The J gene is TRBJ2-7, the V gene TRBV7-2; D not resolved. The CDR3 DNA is TGTGCCAGCAGCTTACCACAGAACTACGAGCAGTACTTC. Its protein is CASSLPQNYEQYF.